These 20 T cell receptor beta chains originate from one sample sequenced in a study of regulatory T cells in long-lasting Graves disease. Combining iRepertoire HTBI primers with Arm-PCR of CDR3 regions, the authors built TCR beta libraries. A single record per CDR3 protein comes from TCRdb applying MiXCR to the multiplex PCR reads. The sample includes hundreds of thousands of distinct CDR3 sequences, 13% of them seen just once. Indicated time point: newly diagnosed GD, antithyroid drugs for less than 3 months. PBMC RNA served as the TCR library source. This sample was also put to use in a study of T cells in Graves' hyperthyroidism and ophthalmopathy.

The sample was peripheral blood mononuclear cells (PBMCs), taken at new diagnosis, from a patient treated with antithyroid drugs. These TCRs come from a man aged 30-40 years with Graves disease.

Regarding this clonotype: At one boundary the junction diverges from the germline segment, which might be a read error. The chain joins TRBV6-2 or TRBV6-3 to TRBJ2-5; 16 positions agree with TRBD2. Germline-derived CDR1 and CDR2 are MNHEY and SVGEGT. The CDR3 length is 19 residues. CDR3 nucleotides: TGTGCCAGCAGTGAGGGGACTAGCGGGAGGGCGGGGGTTGGGGAGACCCGGTACTTC. Translated, it gives CASSEGTSGRAGVGETRYF.

This rearrangement joins TRBV11-2 to TRBJ2-3; D is undetermined. CDR1 is SGHAT, CDR2 FQNNGV, per germline. The CDR3 is made up of 14 amino acids. V shed 4 bases and J shed 4 bases, with 12 bases lying between them. CDR3 in amino acids: CASSSRSGADTQYF. The CDR3 DNA follows: TGTGCCAGCAGCTCGAGGTCGGGCGCAGATACGCAGTATTTT.

In its sample, this clonotype was seen a few times. This chain uses TRBV18 with TRBJ2-1; D gene ambiguous. There are 16 residues in the CDR3. Trimming pared 0 bases from V and 0 bases from J, leaving 9 bases between. Germline CDR1 KGHSH, CDR2 LQKENI. The CDR3 region is CASSPPSRSSYNEQFF. CDR3 in DNA: TGTGCCAGCTCACCACCGAGTCGGAGCTCCTACAATGAGCAGTTCTTC.

This clonotype was observed many times. The chain combines TRBV27 with TRBJ2-5; TRBD1 aligns across 11 bases. Losses at the gene ends were 6 bases for V and 0 bases for J; bases not matched to a gene: 3. Germline loops: CDR1 MNHEY, CDR2 SMNVEV (reference sequence). The CDR3 is made up of 15 amino acids. CDR3 region: CASRGQGAHQETQYF. CDR3 DNA: TGTGCCAGCAGAGGACAGGGGGCCCACCAAGAGACCCAGTACTTC.

This clonotype was seen many times. This chain links TRBV20-1 with TRBJ1-5, with D perhaps TRBD1 (5 bases). The CDR3 loop spans 12 amino acids. The V end was cut by 3 bases, the J end by 7 bases, with 10 bases between. Germline CDR1 DFQATT, CDR2 SNEGSKA (reference sequence). CDR3 sequence reads: CSASKGKQPQHF. The CDR3 DNA reads TGCAGTGCTAGTAAGGGGAAGCAGCCCCAGCATTTT.

This clonotype was detected only a few times. This chain connects TRBV7-9 to TRBJ2-4; 9 bases are shared with TRBD2. Germline V CDR1 and CDR2: SEHNR, FQNEAQ (reference sequence). The CDR3 spans 17 residues. V lost 3 bases to trimming and J lost 0 bases; unmatched junction nucleotides: 6. The CDR3 sequence is CASSFPSGEVAKNIQYF. The CDR3 bases are TGTGCCAGCAGCTTTCCTAGCGGGGAGGTAGCCAAAAACATTCAGTACTTC.

In its sample, this clonotype was seen many times. The chain uses TRBV11-3 and TRBJ2-2; 7 nucleotides agree with TRBD1. Trimming removed 5 bases from V and 7 bases from J; junction bases left unmatched: 7. Germline lookup yields CDR1 SGHNT and CDR2 YENEEA. The CDR3 runs 14 residues. The CDR3 region has the DNA TGTGCCAGCAGCAGCCGGACAGGCCACGGGGAGCTGTTTTTT. This translates into CASSSRTGHGELFF.

The table lists this clonotype with many counts. V gene TRBV12-5 combines with J gene TRBJ1-5; D is uncertain. Germline CDR1 and CDR2: LGHNT and FRNRAP. CDR3 length: 16 amino acids. Trimming left V 6 bases short and J 0 bases short, with 15 bases between. The CDR3 protein is CASGFATETSNQPQHF. As DNA, the CDR3 is TGTGCTAGTGGCTTCGCGACGGAAACTAGCAATCAGCCCCAGCATTTT.

This clonotype occurred many times. The rearrangement uses TRBV12-3 or TRBV12-4 and TRBJ2-7, with D perhaps given as TRBD1 or TRBD2 (5 bases each). This CDR3 comprises 14 residues. V lost 4 bases to trimming and J lost 3 bases, with 13 bases between them. The CDR3 coding sequence is TGTGCCAGCAGTTGGGGGAGCACGCGCTACGAGCAGTACTTC. This translates into CASSWGSTRYEQYF.

The chain combines TRBV19 with TRBJ1-4, with 9 bases aligning to TRBD1. V was pared by 7 bases and J by 0 bases, with 9 bases of the junction left unmatched. Germline CDR1 is LNHDA and CDR2 is SQIVND (reference sequence). The CDR3 consists of 17 residues. This CDR3 is CASTQAGQGATNEKLFF. The CDR3 DNA follows: TGTGCCAGTACCCAGGCGGGACAGGGTGCAACTAATGAAAAACTGTTTTTT.

The CDR3 sequence is CAWSRVEAFF. In DNA, the CDR3 is TGTGCCTGGAGTAGGGTAGAAGCTTTCTTT. The V call is TRBV30, the J call TRBJ1-1; D is uncertain. Germline V CDR1 and CDR2: GTSNPN, SVGIG (reference sequence). This CDR3 is built from 10 residues. V dropped 2 bases and J dropped 8 bases, with 6 bases sitting between them.

The V call is TRBV30, the J call TRBJ2-5; 11 bases line up with TRBD1. This CDR3 spans 15 amino acids. The germline gives CDR1 GTSNPN, CDR2 SVGIG (reference sequence). Trimming removed 0 bases from V and 3 bases from J; junction bases left unmatched: 3. CDR3 in amino acids: CAWSVGTGGKETQYF. The CDR3 DNA reads TGTGCCTGGAGTGTAGGGACAGGGGGTAAAGAGACCCAGTACTTC.

The table lists this clonotype with many counts. The chain carries TRBV12-3 or TRBV12-4 and TRBJ1-5; maybe TRBD1 (6 bases). Trimming shortened V by 8 bases and J by 4 bases, and 15 bases separated the two germline ends. This CDR3 contains 14 residues. CDR3 nucleotides: TGTGCCAGCCTCCCAGGGGAAATAAATCAGCCCCAGCATTTT. Amino acid sequence: CASLPGEINQPQHF.

This clonotype was recorded many times. The rearrangement uses TRBV2 and TRBJ2-7, with a tentative D call TRBD1 (6 bases). V was cut by 5 bases and J by 4 bases, with 15 bases left in between. The CDR3 spans 14 residues. Germline V lookup: CDR1 SNHLY, CDR2 FYNNEI. For the CDR3, the DNA is TGTGCCAGCAGTAGGCCAGGGGCGCTGTACGAGCAGTACTTC. As protein: CASSRPGALYEQYF. The full variable domain, in which reference TRBV2 and TRBJ2-7 provide the parts outside the CDR3, is EPEVTQTPSHQVTQMGQEVILRCVPISNHLYFYWYRQILGQKVEFLVSFYNNEISEKSEIFDDQFSVERPDGSNFTLKIRSTKLEDSAMYFCASSRPGALYEQYFGPGTRLTVT.

V gene TRBV10-3 combines with J gene TRBJ2-7, with D perhaps TRBD1 or TRBD2 (6 bases each). Per the germline V gene, CDR1 is ENHRY and CDR2 is SYGVKD. The CDR3 extends over 16 amino acids. Trimming stripped 0 bases from V and 3 bases from J, with 15 bases between. DNA for the CDR3: TGTGCCATCAGTGAGTCGAGGGGGGTAGCGGACTACGAGCAGTACTTC. Protein: CAISESRGVADYEQYF.

This clonotype was detected ten times or more. The genes are TRBV7-8 and TRBJ1-5, with D unresolved. V lost 1 base, J lost 9 bases, and 7 bases lay in between. Germline V CDR1 and CDR2: SGHVS, FQNEAQ. The CDR3 loop spans 12 amino acids. The CDR3 bases are TGTGCCAGCAGCTTAGGTCTGGGGCCCCAGCATTTT. Residues: CASSLGLGPQHF.

The table lists this clonotype with many counts. This chain uses TRBV19 with TRBJ1-1, with 10 nucleotides matching TRBD1. In germline, CDR1 is LNHDA, CDR2 SQIVND (reference sequence). The CDR3 is 15 residues long. V was pared by 5 bases and J by 3 bases, with 6 bases of the junction left unmatched. The CDR3 DNA follows: TGTGCCAGTAGTCCAAGGACAGGGGGACACACTGAAGCTTTCTTT. This codes for CASSPRTGGHTEAFF.

This clonotype showed up just a few times. A read error is possible here, since a much larger clone lies one base away. The chain employs TRBV12-3 or TRBV12-4 and TRBJ1-1, with D possibly matching TRBD1 (6 bases). V gave up 3 bases and J gave up 7 bases, with 18 bases separating them. The CDR3 is 15 amino acids. The CDR3 sequence: CASSFLSGGKDEAFF. CDR3 bases: TGTGCCAGCAGTTTCCTTAGCGGGGGCAAAGATGAAGCTTTCTTT.

In the case of this clonotype: Given a much more abundant clone one base away, this may be a read error. The chain is built from TRBV28 and TRBJ2-5; D may be TRBD2 (6 bases). V lost 5 bases to trimming and J lost 4 bases, with 17 bases between them. Per germline, CDR1 MDHEN and CDR2 SYDVKM. The CDR3 contains 15 residues. The CDR3 spells CASSPGGGRLETQYF. CDR3 DNA sequence: TGTGCCAGCAGTCCCGGGGGAGGTAGGCTAGAGACCCAGTACTTC.

The sample holds many counts of this clonotype. The chain combines TRBV12-3 or TRBV12-4 with TRBJ2-1; D call uncertain. This CDR3 is built from 17 residues. Deletions cut 5 bases from V and 3 bases from J, with 20 bases between. The CDR3 nucleotides read TGTGCCAGCAGTCGCCTCCCCCACCAGCAGCACTACAATGAGCAGTTCTTC. Translation gives CASSRLPHQQHYNEQFF.